The rows below give T cell receptor beta chains drawn from one sample of a study of cytomegalovirus exposure and HLA in healthy donors. Sequencing was performed with immunoSEQ multiplex PCR; in TCRdb, only in-frame clones are kept and a portion is missing. This table has 80,000 to 95,000 clones, approximately 89% appearing once. The specimen sequenced was PBMCs. The receptors were sampled from a man aged 25 to 40 in good health and CMV-seropositive. The conserved cysteine and the conserved F or W are not part of the CDR3 here. Each record gives: V gene, J gene, clone size, CDR3 protein. Rows give clone size only sometimes, using once, few, many, or a class for an expanded clone.

TRBV30	TRBJ2-3	.	AWSLSTDTQY
TRBV4-1	TRBJ2-7	few	ASRGDSSYEQY
TRBV28	TRBJ2-2	.	ASSFYGRATGELF
TRBV11-2	TRBJ2-7	.	ASSLVGPSYEQY
TRBV6-5	TRBJ2-1	once	ASSWGSGAYNEQF
TRBV28	TRBJ2-3	.	ASSSPDSLPFTDTQY
TRBV4-1	TRBJ1-2	.	ASSQARGLDYGYT
TRBV6-1	TRBJ1-3	.	ASSGTGSGNTIY
TRBV6-5	TRBJ2-3	.	ASSRGVTDTQY
TRBV11-2	TRBJ2-7	.	ASSLQTSYEQY
TRBV11-2	TRBJ1-1	.	ASSSFWDSMNTEAF
TRBV29-1	TRBJ2-1	.	SVPGLAEYNEQF
TRBV27	TRBJ2-1	.	ASSLSSGNYNEQF
TRBV28	TRBJ1-1	once	ASSLSGIGTEAF
TRBV5-4	TRBJ2-3	.	ASSLRLAGNTDTQY
TRBV29-1	TRBJ2-3	.	SVGGTSGSGTQY
TRBV19	TRBJ1-5	.	AAGWDQPQH
TRBV10-3	TRBJ1-2	once	AISERLASYGYT
TRBV28	TRBJ2-1	.	ASSWSFSGISYNEQF
TRBV7-9	TRBJ1-5	.	ASSFSQGQPQH
TRBV5-1	TRBJ2-4	.	ASSPGTGDGIQY
TRBV28	TRBJ2-1	.	ASSFGAMGEQF
TRBV25-1	TRBJ2-5	.	ASSGGLAEGVETQY